What follows is one TCR beta chain and its context. The assay was immunoSEQ multiplex PCR, and TCRdb's table has in-frame clones only and misses some. The sample lists over a thousand clones; roughly 90% were seen once. Germline V lookup: CDR1 MNHEY, CDR2 SMNVEV (reference sequence). There are 15 residues in the CDR3. Between the trimmed V and J ends, which lost 4 bases and 1 base, there was a span of 14 bases. These data are taken from a study of tumor T cells in aggressive B-cell lymphoma. Sequencing was carried out using tumor tissue. V usage is TRBV27 and J usage is TRBJ2-7, with a possible D match to TRBD2 (5 bases). The TCR was taken from an adult with diffuse large B cell lymphoma. The CDR3 bases are TGTGCCAGCAGTTCCCGGGGTAGCCCATCCTACGAGCAGTACTTC. It translates to CASSSRGSPSYEQYF.